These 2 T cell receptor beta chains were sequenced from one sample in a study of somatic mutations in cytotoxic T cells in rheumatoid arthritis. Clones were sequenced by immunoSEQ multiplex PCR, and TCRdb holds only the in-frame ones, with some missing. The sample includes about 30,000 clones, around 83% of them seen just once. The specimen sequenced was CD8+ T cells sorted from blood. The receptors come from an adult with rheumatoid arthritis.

The CDR3 sequence is CASSPPRGPQHF. The CDR3 region has the DNA TGTGCCAGCAGTCCACCCCGGGGGCCCCAGCATTTT. The chain employs TRBV28 and TRBJ1-5; D unresolved. Trimming took off 5 bases at V and 9 bases at J, with 11 bases between the two ends. Germline lookup yields CDR1 MDHEN and CDR2 SYDVKM. The CDR3 is made up of 12 amino acids.

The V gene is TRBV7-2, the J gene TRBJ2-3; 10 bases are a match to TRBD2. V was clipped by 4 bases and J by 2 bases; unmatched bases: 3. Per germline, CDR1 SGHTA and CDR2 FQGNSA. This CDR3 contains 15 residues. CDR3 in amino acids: CASSSGLALTDTQYF. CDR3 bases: TGTGCCAGCAGCTCGGGACTAGCGCTCACAGATACGCAGTATTTT.